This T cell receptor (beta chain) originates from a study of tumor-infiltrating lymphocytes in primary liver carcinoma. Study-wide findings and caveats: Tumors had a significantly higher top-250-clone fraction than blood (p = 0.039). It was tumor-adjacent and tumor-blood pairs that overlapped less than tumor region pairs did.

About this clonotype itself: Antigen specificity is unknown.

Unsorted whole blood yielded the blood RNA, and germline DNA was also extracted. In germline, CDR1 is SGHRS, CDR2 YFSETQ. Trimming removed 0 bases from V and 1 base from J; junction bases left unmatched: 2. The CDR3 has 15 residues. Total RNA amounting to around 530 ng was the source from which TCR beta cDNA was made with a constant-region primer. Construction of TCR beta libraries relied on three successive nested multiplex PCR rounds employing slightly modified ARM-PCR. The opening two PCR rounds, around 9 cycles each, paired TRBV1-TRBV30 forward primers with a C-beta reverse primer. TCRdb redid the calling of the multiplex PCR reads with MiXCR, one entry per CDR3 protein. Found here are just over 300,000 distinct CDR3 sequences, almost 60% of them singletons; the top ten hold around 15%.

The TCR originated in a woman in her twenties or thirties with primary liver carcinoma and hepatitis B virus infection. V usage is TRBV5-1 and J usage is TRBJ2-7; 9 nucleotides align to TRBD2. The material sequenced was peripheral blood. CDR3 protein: CASSLGSGRSYEQYF. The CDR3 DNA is TGCGCCAGCAGCTTGGGGAGCGGGAGGTCCTACGAGCAGTACTTC.